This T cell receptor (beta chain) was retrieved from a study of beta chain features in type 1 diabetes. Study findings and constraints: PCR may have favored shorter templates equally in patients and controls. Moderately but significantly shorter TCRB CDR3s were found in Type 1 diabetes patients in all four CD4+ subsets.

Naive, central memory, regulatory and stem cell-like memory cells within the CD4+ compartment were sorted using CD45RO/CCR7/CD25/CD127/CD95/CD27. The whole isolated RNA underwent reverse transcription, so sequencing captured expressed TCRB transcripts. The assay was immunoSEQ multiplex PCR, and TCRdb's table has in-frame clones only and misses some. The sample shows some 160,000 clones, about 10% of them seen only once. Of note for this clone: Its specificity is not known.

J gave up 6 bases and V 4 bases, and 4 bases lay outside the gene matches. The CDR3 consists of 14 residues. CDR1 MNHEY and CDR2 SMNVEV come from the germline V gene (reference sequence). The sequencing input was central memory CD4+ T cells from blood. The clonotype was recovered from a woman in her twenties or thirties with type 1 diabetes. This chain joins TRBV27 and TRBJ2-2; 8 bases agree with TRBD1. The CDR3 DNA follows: TGTGCCAGCAGTTGGCAGGGGGCCGCCGGGGAGCTGTTTTTT. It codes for CASSWQGAAGELFF.